This T cell receptor beta chain was captured in a study of OX40 agonist ivuxolimab in advanced cancers. Study information: Cohort: roughly 79% men, mean age 60, aged about 23 to 80.

Prior autoimmune disease or systemic immunosuppression barred patients. Blood was sampled at baseline, cycle 4 day 1, and cycle 7 day 1. With respect to this clone: Its antigen is unknown.

General study findings and limits: Both CD4+ and CD8+ T cell populations in blood had undergone clonal expansion by week 6 at 0.1 to 3.0 mg/kg.

The method was immunoSEQ multiplex PCR; TCRdb's version includes in-frame clones alone and lacks a portion of them. The table lists about 79,000 clones, under 85% of them singletons. The CDR3 has 18 amino acids. J gave up 3 bases and V 0 bases, and 10 bases lay outside the gene matches. Germline V gene sequence: CDR1 SGHRS, CDR2 YFSETQ. The chain joins TRBV5-1 to TRBJ1-2; 11 nucleotides agree with TRBD1. This TCR came from an adult with an advanced solid tumor such as melanoma, head and neck, liver or kidney cancer. The source was CD4+ or CD8+ T cells sorted from blood, collected in a trial of the OX40 agonist ivuxolimab. CDR3 loop: CASSLGEIWDRGDYGYTF. DNA of the CDR3: TGCGCCAGCAGCTTGGGTGAGATCTGGGACAGGGGGGACTATGGCTACACCTTC.